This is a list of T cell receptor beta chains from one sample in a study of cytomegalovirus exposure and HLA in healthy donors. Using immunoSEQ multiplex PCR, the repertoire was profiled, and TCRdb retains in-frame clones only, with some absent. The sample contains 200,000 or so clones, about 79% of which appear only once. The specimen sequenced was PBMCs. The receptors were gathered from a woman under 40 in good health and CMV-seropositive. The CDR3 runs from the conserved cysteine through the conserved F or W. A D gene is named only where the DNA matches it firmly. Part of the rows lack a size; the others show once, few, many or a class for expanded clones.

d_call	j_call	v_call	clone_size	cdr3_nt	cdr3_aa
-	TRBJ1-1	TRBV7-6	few	TGTGCCAGCAGCCAAGGACAGCGGGGGGACACTGAAGCTTTCTTT	CASSQGQRGDTEAFF
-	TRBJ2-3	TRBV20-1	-	TGCAGTGCTAGATTGCCCAGTACGCAGTATTTT	CSARLPSTQYF
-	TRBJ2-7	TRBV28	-	TGTGCCTATGGACAGACCACCTACGAGCAGTACTTC	CAYGQTTYEQYF
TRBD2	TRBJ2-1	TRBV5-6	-	TGTGCCAGCAGCTTGCCGCGGGAGTCCTACAATGAGCAGTTCTTC	CASSLPRESYNEQFF
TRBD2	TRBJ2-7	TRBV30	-	TGTGCCTGGAGTCCGGGGGGATCCTACGAGCAGTACTTC	CAWSPGGSYEQYF
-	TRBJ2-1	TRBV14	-	TGTGCCAGCAGCCCCCTAGCGCGCTCCTACAATGAGCAGTTCTTC	CASSPLARSYNEQFF
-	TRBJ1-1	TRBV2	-	TGTGCCAGCAGTGAATCCGCCTATTACAGTTACACTGAAGCTTTCTTT	CASSESAYYSYTEAFF
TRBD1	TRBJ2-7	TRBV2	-	TGTGCCAGCAGTGCCCTCCCCGACAGGGAAATACAGCAGTACTTC	CASSALPDREIQQYF
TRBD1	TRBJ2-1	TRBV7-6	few	TGTGCCAGCAGCTTATTAGCAGGGGGAACTGTACCCTCCTACAATGAGCAGTTCTTC	CASSLLAGGTVPSYNEQFF
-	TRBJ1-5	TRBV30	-	TGTGCCTGGAGTGTAGCTATGGTCGCGAATCAGCCCCAGCATTTT	CAWSVAMVANQPQHF
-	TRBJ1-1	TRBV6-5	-	TGTGCCAGCAGTTACGGGCCGAACACTGAAGCTTTCTTT	CASSYGPNTEAFF
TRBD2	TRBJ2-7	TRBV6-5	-	TGTGCCAGCAGTTACCAGAGCGGGAGGTTTCCCTACGAGCAGTACTTC	CASSYQSGRFPYEQYF
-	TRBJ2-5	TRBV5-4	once	TGTGCCAGCAGCTTGGTAGCGGAAGAGACCCAGTACTTC	CASSLVAEETQYF
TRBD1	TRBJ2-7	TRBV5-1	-	TGCGCCAGCAGCCTCGACAGGGGGCCATTCGTCGAGCAGTACTTC	CASSLDRGPFVEQYF
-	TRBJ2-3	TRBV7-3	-	TGTGCCAGCAGCGCGGTTCGTGAATGGGCAGATACGCAGTATTTT	CASSAVREWADTQYF
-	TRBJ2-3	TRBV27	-	TGTGCCAGCACCGGAGGGAGAACAGATACGCAGTATTTT	CASTGGRTDTQYF
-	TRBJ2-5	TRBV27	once	TGTGCCAGCACCCCCGGTGTTGAACAGACCCAGTACTTC	CASTPGVEQTQYF
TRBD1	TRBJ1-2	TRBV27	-	TGTGCCAGCAGTTTCAGGGGGCGTGGTGGCTACACCTTC	CASSFRGRGGYTF
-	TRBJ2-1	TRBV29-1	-	TGCAGCATCGAGGGACTCTACAATGAGCAGTTCTTC	CSIEGLYNEQFF
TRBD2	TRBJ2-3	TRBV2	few	TGTGCCAGCAGGGAACTAGCGGGAGGTGGCACAGATACGCAGTATTTT	CASRELAGGGTDTQYF
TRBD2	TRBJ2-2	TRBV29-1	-	TGCAGCGTTGGACTAGCCGGCGGGGAGCTGTTTTTT	CSVGLAGGELFF
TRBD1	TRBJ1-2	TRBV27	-	TGTGCCAGCAGTTTCTCTGGGGCCAGGGGGACTGGCTACACCTTC	CASSFSGARGTGYTF
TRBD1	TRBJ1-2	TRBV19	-	TGTGCCAGTAGTATTTCTGCAGGGGGCTATGGCTACACCTTC	CASSISAGGYGYTF
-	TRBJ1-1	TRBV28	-	TGTGCCAGCAGTTTCCTCCTGAACACTGAAGCTTTCTTT	CASSFLLNTEAFF
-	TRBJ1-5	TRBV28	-	TGTGCCAGCAGTCCTCCTGGGGGCAGGCAGCCCCAGCATTTT	CASSPPGGRQPQHF
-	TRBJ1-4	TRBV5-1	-	TGCGCCAGCAAGGTTGGGGGCAGCGGTGGTAATGAAAAACTGTTTTTT	CASKVGGSGGNEKLFF
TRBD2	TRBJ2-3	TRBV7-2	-	TGTGCCAGCAGCTCCAAACTACTAGCGGGAGGAGATACGCAGTATTTT	CASSSKLLAGGDTQYF
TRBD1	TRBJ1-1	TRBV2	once	TGTGCCAGCCGGGACAGGGGCACTGAAGCTTTCTTT	CASRDRGTEAFF
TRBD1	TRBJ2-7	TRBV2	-	TGTGCCTGCCGGGACAGGACCTACGAGCAGTACTTC	CACRDRTYEQYF
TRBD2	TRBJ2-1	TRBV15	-	TGTGCCACCAGCAAGGGACTAGCGGGAGGGGGTCGCTCCTACAATGAGCAGTTCTTC	CATSKGLAGGGRSYNEQFF
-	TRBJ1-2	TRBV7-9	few	TGTGCCAGCAGCAGAGAGAATGGCTACACCTTC	CASSRENGYTF
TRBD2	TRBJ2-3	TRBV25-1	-	TGTGCCAGCAGTGCCCTGACTAGCGGAAGCACAGATACGCAGTATTTT	CASSALTSGSTDTQYF
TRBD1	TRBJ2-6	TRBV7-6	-	TGTGCCAGCAGCTTAAGACAGGGGGCAACGGCTGGGGCCAACGTCCTGACTTTC	CASSLRQGATAGANVLTF
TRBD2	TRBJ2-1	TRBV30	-	TGTGCCTGGAACCTAGGGACTAGCGGGAGTATTGATGAGCAGTTCTTC	CAWNLGTSGSIDEQFF
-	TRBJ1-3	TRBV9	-	TGTGCCAGCAGCGGGGACAATCCTACCTCTGGAAACACCATATATTTT	CASSGDNPTSGNTIYF
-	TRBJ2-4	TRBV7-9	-	TGTGCCAGCAGCTCCGATATACAAGTACGGTACTTC	CASSSDIQVRYF
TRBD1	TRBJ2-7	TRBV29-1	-	TGCAGCGTTGTAGGGGGCGATATCTCCTACGAGCAGTACTTC	CSVVGGDISYEQYF
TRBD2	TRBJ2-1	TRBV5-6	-	TGTGCCAGCAGGATCTTTCGCGGGAGACATGAGCAGTTCTTC	CASRIFRGRHEQFF
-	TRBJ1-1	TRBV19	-	TGTGCCAGTAACGAGGGAGACACTGAAGCTTTCTTT	CASNEGDTEAFF
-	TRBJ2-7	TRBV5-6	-	TGTGCCAGCAGCCCGAAGGGACAAGGGCTACTGGGAGAGCAGTACTTC	CASSPKGQGLLGEQYF
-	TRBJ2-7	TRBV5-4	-	TGTGCCAGCAGCTTGGTAGCCGGGAGATCCTACGAGCAGTACTTC	CASSLVAGRSYEQYF
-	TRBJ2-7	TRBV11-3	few	TGTGCCAGCAGCTTATCGGGGGGCAGCCGTTACGAGCAGTACTTC	CASSLSGGSRYEQYF
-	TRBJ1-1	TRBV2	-	TGTGCCAGCAGTGCTAGCCCAGTGAACACTGAAGCTTTCTTT	CASSASPVNTEAFF
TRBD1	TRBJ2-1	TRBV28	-	TGTGCCAGCAGTCCCCGGACAGGGGAAAATTACAATGAGCAGTTCTTC	CASSPRTGENYNEQFF